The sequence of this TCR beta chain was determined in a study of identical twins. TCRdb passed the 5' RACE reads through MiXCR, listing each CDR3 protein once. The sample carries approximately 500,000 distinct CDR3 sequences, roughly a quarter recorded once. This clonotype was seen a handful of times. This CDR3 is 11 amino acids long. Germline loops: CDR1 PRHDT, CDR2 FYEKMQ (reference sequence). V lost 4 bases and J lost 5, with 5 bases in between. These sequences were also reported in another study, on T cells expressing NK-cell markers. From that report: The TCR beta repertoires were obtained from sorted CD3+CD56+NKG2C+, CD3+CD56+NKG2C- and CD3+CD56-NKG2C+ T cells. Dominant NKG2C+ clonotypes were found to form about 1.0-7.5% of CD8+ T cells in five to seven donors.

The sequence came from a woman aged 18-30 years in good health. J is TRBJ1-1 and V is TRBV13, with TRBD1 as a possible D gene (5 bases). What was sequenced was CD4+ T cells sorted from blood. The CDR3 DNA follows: TGTGCCAGCAGCTGGGGGACTGAAGCTTTCTTT. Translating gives CASSWGTEAFF.